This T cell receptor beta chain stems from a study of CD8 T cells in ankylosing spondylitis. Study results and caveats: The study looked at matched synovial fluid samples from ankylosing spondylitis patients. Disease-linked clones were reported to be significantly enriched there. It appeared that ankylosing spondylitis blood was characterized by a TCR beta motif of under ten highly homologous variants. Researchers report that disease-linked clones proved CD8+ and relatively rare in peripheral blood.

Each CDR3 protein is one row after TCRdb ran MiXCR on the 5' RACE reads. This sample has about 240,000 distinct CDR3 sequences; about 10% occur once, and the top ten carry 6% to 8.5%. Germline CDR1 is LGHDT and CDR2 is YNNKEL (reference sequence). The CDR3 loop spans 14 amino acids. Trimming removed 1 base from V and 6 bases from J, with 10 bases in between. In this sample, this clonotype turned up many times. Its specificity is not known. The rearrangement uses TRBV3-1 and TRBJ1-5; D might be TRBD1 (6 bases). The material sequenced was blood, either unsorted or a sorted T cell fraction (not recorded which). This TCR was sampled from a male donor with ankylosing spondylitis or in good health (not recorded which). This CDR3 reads CASSQGTALQPQHF. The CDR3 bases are TGTGCCAGCAGCCAAGGGACAGCGCTTCAGCCCCAGCATTTT.